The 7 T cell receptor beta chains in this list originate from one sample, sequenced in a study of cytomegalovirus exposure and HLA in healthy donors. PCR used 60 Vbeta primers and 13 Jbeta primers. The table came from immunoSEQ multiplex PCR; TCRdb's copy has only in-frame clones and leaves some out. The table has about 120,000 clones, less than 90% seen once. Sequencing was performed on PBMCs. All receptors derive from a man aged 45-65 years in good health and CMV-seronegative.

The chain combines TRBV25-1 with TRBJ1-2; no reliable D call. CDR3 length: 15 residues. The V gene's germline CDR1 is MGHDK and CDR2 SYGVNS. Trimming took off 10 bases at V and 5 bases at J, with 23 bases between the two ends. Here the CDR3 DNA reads TGTGCCACCGACGAGGGTAGTAGGGAGTATTATGGCTACACCTTC. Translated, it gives CATDEGSREYYGYTF.

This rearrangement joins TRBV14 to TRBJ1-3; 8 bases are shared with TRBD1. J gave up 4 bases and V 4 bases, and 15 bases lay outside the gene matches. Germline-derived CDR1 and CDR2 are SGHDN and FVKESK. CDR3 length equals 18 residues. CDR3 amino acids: CASSPTGTGLAEGNTIYF. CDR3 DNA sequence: TGTGCCAGCAGCCCCACCGGGACAGGCCTCGCGGAGGGAAACACCATATATTTT.

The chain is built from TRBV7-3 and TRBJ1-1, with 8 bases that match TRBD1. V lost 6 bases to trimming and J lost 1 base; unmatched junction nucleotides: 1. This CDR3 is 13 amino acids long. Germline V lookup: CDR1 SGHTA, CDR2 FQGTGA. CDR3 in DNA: TGTGCCAGCAGTCAGGGGGCGAACACTGAAGCTTTCTTT. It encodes CASSQGANTEAFF. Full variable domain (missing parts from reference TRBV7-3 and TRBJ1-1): GAGVSQTPSNKVTEKGKYVELRCDPISGHTALYWYRQSLGQGPEFLIYFQGTGAADDSGLPNDRFFAVRPEGSVSTLKIQRTERGDSAVYLCASSQGANTEAFFGQGTRLTVV.

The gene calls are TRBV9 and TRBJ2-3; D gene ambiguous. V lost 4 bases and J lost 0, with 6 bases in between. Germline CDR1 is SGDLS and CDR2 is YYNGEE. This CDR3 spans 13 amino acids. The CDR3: CASSTFSTDTQYF. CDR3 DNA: TGTGCCAGCAGCACTTTCAGCACAGATACGCAGTATTTT.

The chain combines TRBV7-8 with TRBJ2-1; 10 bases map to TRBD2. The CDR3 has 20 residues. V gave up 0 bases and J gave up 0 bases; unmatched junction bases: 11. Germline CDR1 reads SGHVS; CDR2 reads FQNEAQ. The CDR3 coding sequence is TGTGCCAGCAGCTTAGCTGCCTTGAGCGGGAGGGCCCCCTCCTACAATGAGCAGTTCTTC. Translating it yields CASSLAALSGRAPSYNEQFF.

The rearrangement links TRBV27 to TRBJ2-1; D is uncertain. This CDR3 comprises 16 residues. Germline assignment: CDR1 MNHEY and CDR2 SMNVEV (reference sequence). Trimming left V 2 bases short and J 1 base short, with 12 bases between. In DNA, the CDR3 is TGTGCCAGCAGTTTAGACTTATTTCTTTCCTACAATGAGCAGTTCTTC. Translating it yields CASSLDLFLSYNEQFF.

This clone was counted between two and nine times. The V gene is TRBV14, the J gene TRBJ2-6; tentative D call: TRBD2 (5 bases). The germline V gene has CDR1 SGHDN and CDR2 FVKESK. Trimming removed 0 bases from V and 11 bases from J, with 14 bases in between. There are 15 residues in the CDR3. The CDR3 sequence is CASSQDQPGFDVLTF. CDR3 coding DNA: TGTGCCAGCAGCCAAGATCAGCCGGGGTTCGACGTCCTGACTTTC.